This TCR beta chain is drawn from a study of CD8 T cell repertoires and HIV-1 epitope variants. Background on the study: Each of Twenty-five Gag and Nef epitope peptides stimulated a separate culture. The baseline condition was 1M T cells left uncultured. Tested: three Gag epitope families, Nef HW9 and YT9. Study-level results: Fewer than ten TCR beta clonotypes were antigen-specific, six apparently recognizing autologous or escape variants.

Profiling relied on immunoSEQ multiplex PCR, and the TCRdb table lists in-frame clones only, not all of them. Found here are several thousand clones, about 72% of them singletons; the top ten hold 43%. In this sample, this clone turned up a few times. Its antigen remains unknown. V lost 6 bases and J lost 6, with 18 bases in between. This CDR3 region has 14 residues. Germline V gene data show CDR1 as MNHEY and CDR2 as SVGAGI. This sequence joins TRBV6-5 and TRBJ2-7, with D possibly TRBD2 on 5 matching bases. This TCR was recovered from a male donor with HIV. The specimen sequenced was cultured CD8+ T cells derived from PBMCs. The CDR3 coding sequence is TGTGCCAGCAGGACCTACTCGGGGATAGGCGAGCAGTACTTC. Encoded protein: CASRTYSGIGEQYF.